The 5 T cell receptor beta chains below come from one sample, sequenced in a study of blood T cell repertoires in COVID-19. Repertoires were generated with immunoSEQ multiplex PCR, while TCRdb's copy carries only in-frame clones and drops some. Among 190,000 or so clones listed, 90% were seen once. The sample comprised peripheral blood. The receptors here all came from a middle-aged man with acute or convalescent COVID-19.

The gene calls are TRBV6-6 and TRBJ1-1, with D maybe TRBD1 (6 bases). Germline CDR1 and CDR2: MNHNY and SVGAGI (reference sequence). Trimming removed 2 bases at V and 0 bases at J, with 10 bases between. The CDR3 spans 15 residues. CDR3 coding DNA: TGTGCCAGCAGTTACGCAAGGACAGTGAACACTGAAGCTTTCTTT. Translated: CASSYARTVNTEAFF.

The chain is built from TRBV18 and TRBJ2-4, with TRBD2 matching 9 bases. V lost 3 bases, J lost 5 bases, and 5 bases stayed unmatched. Germline CDR1 and CDR2: KGHSH and LQKENI. CDR3 size: 15 residues. The CDR3 sequence is CASSPIAGAENIQYF. CDR3 nucleotide sequence: TGTGCCAGCTCACCCATAGCGGGAGCTGAAAACATTCAGTACTTC.

The rearrangement uses TRBV10-3 and TRBJ2-2; TRBD2 matches 8 bases. Per the germline V gene, CDR1 is ENHRY and CDR2 is SYGVKD. The junction had 7 bases not matched to a gene; V was cut back by 8 bases and J by 5 bases. The CDR3 totals 14 residues. CDR3 in DNA: TGTGCCATCCGGGGGGGCGGCGGGACCGGGGAGCTGTTTTTT. Its translation is CAIRGGGGTGELFF.

This sequence joins TRBV2 and TRBJ1-5; 9 positions match TRBD1. Trimming cost V 4 bases and J 7 bases; bases outside gene matches: 14. The V gene's germline CDR1 is SNHLY and CDR2 FYNNEI. The CDR3 length is 17 residues. In DNA, the CDR3 is TGTGCCAGCAGTGGGCGGGACAGGGCGAGTCTTAACCAGCCCCAGCATTTT. Encoded protein: CASSGRDRASLNQPQHF.

This clone has a single count. This chain uses TRBV19 with TRBJ1-6, with TRBD1 matching 10 bases. Losses at the gene ends were 5 bases for V and 9 bases for J; bases not matched to a gene: 7. Germline-derived CDR1 and CDR2 are LNHDA and SQIVND (reference sequence). This CDR3 region has 15 residues. The CDR3 sequence is CASSLDRGDGSPLHF. The CDR3 DNA follows: TGTGCCAGTAGTTTGGACAGGGGGGACGGTTCACCCCTCCACTTT.